These 12 T cell receptor beta chains came from one sample sequenced in a study of shared clonotypes between healthy human individuals. Repertoires were generated with immunoSEQ multiplex PCR, while TCRdb's copy carries only in-frame clones and drops some. The sample consists of 470,000 or so clones, over 75% of them appearing once. The sequenced material came from PBMCs. These receptors originate from a woman in her thirties or forties in good health. Some clones in this sample may be carry-over from other donors' samples.

On this clone: The junction does not match germline at one end; this may be a read error. V is TRBV7-8 and J is TRBJ2-7; 12 positions match TRBD2. CDR1 and CDR2 (germline): SGHVS, FQNEAQ. This CDR3 spans 14 amino acids. CDR3 region: CASSSRALAGGPNF. CDR3 nucleotides: TGTGCCAGCAGCTCCCGAGCACTAGCGGGAGGCCCAAACTTC.

V gene TRBV11-2 combines with J gene TRBJ2-5, with D perhaps TRBD1 (5 bases). The V gene's germline CDR1 is SGHAT and CDR2 FQNNGV. The CDR3 is made up of 13 amino acids. Trimming pared 5 bases from V and 5 bases from J, leaving 12 bases between. CDR3 sequence (DNA): TGTGCCAGCAGCGTAGGGGCGTGGGAGACCCAGTACTTC. It yields the protein CASSVGAWETQYF.

Here the CDR3 reads CASSYRLNPGTDTQYF. For the CDR3, the DNA is TGTGCCAGCAGTTACCGGCTCAACCCCGGGACAGATACGCAGTATTTT. This rearrangement joins TRBV6-5 to TRBJ2-3; D is unclear. V lost 2 bases and J 3 bases, leaving 15 bases between the germline ends. This CDR3 has 16 amino acids. The germline V gene encodes CDR1 MNHEY and CDR2 SVGAGI.

The chain links TRBV4-2 to TRBJ1-4; D remains ambiguous. The V gene lost 1 base and the J gene lost 4 bases, with 10 bases spanning the gap. The CDR3 totals 15 residues. Per the germline V gene, CDR1 is LGHNA and CDR2 is YNFKEQ. The CDR3 spells CASSQAVRNNEKLFF. As DNA, the CDR3 is TGTGCCAGCAGCCAAGCCGTACGGAATAATGAAAAACTGTTTTTT.

This chain links TRBV7-6 with TRBJ2-7, with D uncertain. The germline V and J ends were trimmed by 1 base and 5 bases, with 12 bases remaining between them. Germline CDR1 reads SGHVS; CDR2 reads FNYEAQ. The CDR3 length is 14 residues. The chain's CDR3 is CASSLDFSPNEQYF. CDR3 DNA: TGTGCCAGCAGCTTAGATTTTAGCCCCAACGAGCAGTACTTC.

The CDR3 DNA is TGTGCCAGCAGCTCGACCGGCAGCTATGGCTACACCTTC. This translates into CASSSTGSYGYTF. The J gene is TRBJ1-2, the V gene TRBV7-9; D remains ambiguous. CDR3 size: 13 residues. CDR1 is SEHNR and CDR2 is FQNEAQ in the germline V gene (reference sequence). Trimming took 4 bases from V and 4 from J, leaving 10 bases between them.

The rearrangement joins TRBV6-5 to TRBJ2-2; perhaps TRBD2 as D (6 bases). Per germline, CDR1 MNHEY and CDR2 SVGAGI. This CDR3 comprises 16 residues. V was pared by 3 bases and J by 6 bases, with 17 bases between. DNA of the CDR3: TGTGCCAGCAGTTATTCCGGGACTCCTCCTGCCGGGGAGCTGTTTTTT. It translates to CASSYSGTPPAGELFF.

The chain uses TRBV2 and TRBJ1-2, with D tentatively TRBD1 (5 bases). CDR1 and CDR2 (germline): SNHLY, FYNNEI. V lost 1 base, J lost 4 bases, and 7 bases lay in between. The CDR3 runs 13 residues. The CDR3, as DNA: TGTGCCAGCAGTGAAGGACAGCTCTATGGCTACACCTTC. Protein product: CASSEGQLYGYTF. The whole variable domain, filled in from reference TRBV2 and TRBJ1-2, reads EPEVTQTPSHQVTQMGQEVILRCVPISNHLYFYWYRQILGQKVEFLVSFYNNEISEKSEIFDDQFSVERPDGSNFTLKIRSTKLEDSAMYFCASSEGQLYGYTFGSGTRLTVV.

The V and J genes are TRBV5-8 and TRBJ2-3; TRBD2 aligns across 11 bases. J gave up 4 bases and V 2 bases, and 6 bases lay outside the gene matches. Germline lookup yields CDR1 SGHTS and CDR2 YDEGEE. CDR3 size: 16 residues. The CDR3 coding sequence is TGTGCCAGCAGCTTAGGACTAGCGGGTGGGGCAGATACGCAGTATTTT. Translation: CASSLGLAGGADTQYF.

The genes are TRBV4-1 and TRBJ2-7; 13 bases are a match to TRBD2. Germline CDR1 is MGHRA and CDR2 is YSYEKL. Germline trimming cut 0 bases from V and 2 bases from J; bases unmatched to any gene: 10. The CDR3 is 19 residues long. The CDR3: CASSQDRFRGLAGPYEQYF. The CDR3 coding sequence is TGCGCCAGCAGCCAAGATCGATTCAGGGGACTAGCGGGACCCTACGAGCAGTACTTC.

This clone was seen only a few times. The rearrangement links TRBV27 to TRBJ2-7; D is possibly TRBD1 (6 bases). Germline CDR1 and CDR2: MNHEY and SMNVEV (reference sequence). Trimming left V 2 bases short and J 6 bases short, with 14 bases between. The CDR3 contains 14 residues. CDR3 bases: TGTGCCAGCAGTTTAAAAGCAACAGGGACCGAGCAGTACTTC. Amino acid sequence: CASSLKATGTEQYF.

A single count supports this clone. This chain uses TRBV10-2 with TRBJ2-5; D gene uncertain. CDR3 length: 12 residues. Germline V CDR1 and CDR2: WSHSY, SAAADI. Between the trimmed V and J ends, which lost 7 bases and 2 bases, there was a span of 8 bases. CDR3 in DNA: TGCGCCAGCACGGCAAGTCAAGAGACCCAGTACTTC. Protein sequence: CASTASQETQYF.